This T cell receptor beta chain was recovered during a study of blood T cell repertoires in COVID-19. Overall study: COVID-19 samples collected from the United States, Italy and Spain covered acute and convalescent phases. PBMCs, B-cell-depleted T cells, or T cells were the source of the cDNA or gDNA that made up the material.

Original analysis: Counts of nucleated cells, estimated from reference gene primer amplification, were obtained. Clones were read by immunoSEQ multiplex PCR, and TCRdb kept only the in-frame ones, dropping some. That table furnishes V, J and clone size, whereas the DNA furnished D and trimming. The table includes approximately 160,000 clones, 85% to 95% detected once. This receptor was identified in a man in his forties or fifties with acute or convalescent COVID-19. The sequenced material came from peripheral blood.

CDR3 loop: CSVTLGGGRNSYEQYF. In DNA form, the CDR3 reads TGCAGCGTGACCCTAGGTGGCGGGAGAAATTCCTACGAGCAGTACTTC. The chain employs TRBV29-1 and TRBJ2-7, with 7 bases that match TRBD2. CDR1 and CDR2 (germline): SQVTM, ANQGSEA. V was pared by 6 bases and J by 1 base, with 15 bases of the junction left unmatched. The CDR3 is 16 amino acids.